These 2 T cell receptor beta chains were all obtained from the same sample, sequenced in a study of PD-L1 blockade in urothelial cancer. Data came from immunoSEQ multiplex PCR; TCRdb stores just in-frame clones and leaves some out. The sample shows approximately 39,000 clones, roughly 89% of them seen only once. The source material was PBMCs, sampled around atezolizumab (anti-PD-L1) treatment. All receptors come from a man in his 60s with urothelial cancer.

The V and J genes are TRBV11-3 and TRBJ2-3; tentatively, D is TRBD1 (5 bases). The V end was cut by 1 base, the J end by 2 bases, with 10 bases between. This CDR3 has 15 residues. Germline V gene lookup returns CDR1 SGHNT and CDR2 YENEEA. For the CDR3, the DNA is TGTGCCAGCAGCTTAGGGGGCGCTTTCACAGATACGCAGTATTTT. This codes for CASSLGGAFTDTQYF.

The rearrangement links TRBV5-6 to TRBJ1-1; 7 bases are shared with TRBD1. From germline, CDR1 is SGHDT and CDR2 YYEEEE. The trim removed 4 bases at V and 5 bases at J, leaving 11 bases unmatched. This CDR3 region has 15 residues. DNA for the CDR3: TGTGCCAGCAGCGACGTACAGGGGTTGGGAACTGAAGCTTTCTTT. It translates to CASSDVQGLGTEAFF. The entire variable domain, with the rest obtained from reference TRBV5-6 and TRBJ1-1, is as follows: DAGVTQSPTHLIKTRGQQVTLRCSPKSGHDTVSWYQQALGQGPQFIFQYYEEEERQRGNFPDRFSGHQFPNYSSELNVNALLLGDSALYLCASSDVQGLGTEAFFGQGTRLTVV.